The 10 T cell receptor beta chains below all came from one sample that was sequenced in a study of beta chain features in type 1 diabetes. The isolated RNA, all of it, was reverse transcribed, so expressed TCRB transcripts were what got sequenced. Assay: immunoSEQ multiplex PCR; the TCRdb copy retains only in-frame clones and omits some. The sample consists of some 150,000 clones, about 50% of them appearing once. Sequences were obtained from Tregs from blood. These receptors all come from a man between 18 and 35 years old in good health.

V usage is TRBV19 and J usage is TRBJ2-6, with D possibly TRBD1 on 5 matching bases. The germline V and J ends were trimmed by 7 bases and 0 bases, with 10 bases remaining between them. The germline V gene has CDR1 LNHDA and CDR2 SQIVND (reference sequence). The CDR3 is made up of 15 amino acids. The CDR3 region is CASKGINSGANVLTF. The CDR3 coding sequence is TGTGCCAGTAAGGGGATTAACTCTGGGGCCAACGTCCTGACTTTC.

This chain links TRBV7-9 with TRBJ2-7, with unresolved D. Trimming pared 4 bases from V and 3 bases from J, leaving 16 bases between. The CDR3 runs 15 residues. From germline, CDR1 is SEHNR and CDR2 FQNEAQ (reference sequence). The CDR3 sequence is CASSSYKVGYYEQYF. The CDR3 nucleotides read TGTGCCAGCAGCTCCTATAAAGTCGGGTACTACGAGCAGTACTTC.

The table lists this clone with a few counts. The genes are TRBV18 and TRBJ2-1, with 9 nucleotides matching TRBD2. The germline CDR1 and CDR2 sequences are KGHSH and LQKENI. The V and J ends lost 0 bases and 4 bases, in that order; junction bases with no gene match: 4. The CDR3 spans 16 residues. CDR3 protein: CASSPPPSGAYNEQFF. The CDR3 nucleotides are TGTGCCAGCTCACCACCTCCTAGCGGGGCTTACAATGAGCAGTTCTTC.

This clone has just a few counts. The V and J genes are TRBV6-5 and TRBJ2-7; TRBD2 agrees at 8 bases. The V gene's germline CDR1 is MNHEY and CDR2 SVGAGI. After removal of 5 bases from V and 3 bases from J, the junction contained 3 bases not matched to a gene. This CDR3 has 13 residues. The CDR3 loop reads CASSTGLGYEQYF. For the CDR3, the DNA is TGTGCCAGCAGTACGGGACTAGGCTACGAGCAGTACTTC.

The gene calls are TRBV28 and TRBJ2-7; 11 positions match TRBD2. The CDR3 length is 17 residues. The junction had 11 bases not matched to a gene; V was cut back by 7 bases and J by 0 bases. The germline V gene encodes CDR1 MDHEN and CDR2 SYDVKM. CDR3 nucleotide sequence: TGTGCCAGCATCCCAACCCTAGCGGGGGGAAACTCCTACGAGCAGTACTTC. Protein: CASIPTLAGGNSYEQYF.

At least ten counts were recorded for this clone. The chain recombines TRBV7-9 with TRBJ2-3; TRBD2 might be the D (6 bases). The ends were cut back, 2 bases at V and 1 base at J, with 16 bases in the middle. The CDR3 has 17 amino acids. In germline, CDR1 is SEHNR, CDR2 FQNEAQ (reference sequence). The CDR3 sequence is CASSLSLGSGRTDTQYF. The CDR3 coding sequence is TGTGCCAGCAGCTTAAGTCTTGGTAGCGGACGCACAGATACGCAGTATTTT.

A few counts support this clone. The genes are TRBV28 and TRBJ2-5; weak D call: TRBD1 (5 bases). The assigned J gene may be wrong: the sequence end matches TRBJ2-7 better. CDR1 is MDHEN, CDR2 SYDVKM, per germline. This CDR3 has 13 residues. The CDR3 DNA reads TGTGCCAGCAGCCCAGGGTTTTCCTACGAGCAGTACTTC. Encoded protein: CASSPGFSYEQYF.

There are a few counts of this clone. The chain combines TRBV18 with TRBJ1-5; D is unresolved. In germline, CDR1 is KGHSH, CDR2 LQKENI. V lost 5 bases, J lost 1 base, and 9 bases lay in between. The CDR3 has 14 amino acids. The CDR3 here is CASSNDGSNQPQHF. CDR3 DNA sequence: TGTGCCAGCTCAAATGACGGGAGCAATCAGCCCCAGCATTTT.

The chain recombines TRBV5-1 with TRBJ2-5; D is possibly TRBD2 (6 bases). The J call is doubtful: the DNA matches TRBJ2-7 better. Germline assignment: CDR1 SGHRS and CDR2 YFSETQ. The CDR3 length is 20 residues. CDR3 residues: CASSLDGGMVFAFGSYEQYF. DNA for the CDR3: TGCGCCAGCAGCTTGGATGGAGGGATGGTTTTTGCTTTTGGCTCCTACGAGCAGTACTTC.

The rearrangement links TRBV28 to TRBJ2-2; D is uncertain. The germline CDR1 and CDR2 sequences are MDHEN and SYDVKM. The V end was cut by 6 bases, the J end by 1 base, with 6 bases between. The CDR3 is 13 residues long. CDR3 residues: CASRHRNTGELFF. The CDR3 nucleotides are TGTGCCAGCAGACACAGGAACACCGGGGAGCTGTTTTTT.